This T cell receptor (beta chain) stems from a study of T cell responses to AZD1222 COVID-19 vaccine. The ends lost 7 bases at V and 1 base at J; junction bases unmatched: 8. From germline, CDR1 is SGHVS and CDR2 FNYEAQ. The CDR3 runs to 16 residues. Of note for this clone: Its target is not known.

Broader study findings: Repertoire samples came only from after the peak T cell response. The study reported that nearly half of spike-specific TCRs target unmutated variant regions. It should be noted that donors were predominantly white British and more often female, and clonal diversity was possibly underestimated.

Sequencing used immunoSEQ multiplex PCR; TCRdb keeps in-frame clones, though not all of them. The sample yields more than 120,000 clones, roughly 90% seen once. Analyses pooled second doses at about 4 or about 12 weeks. This chain connects TRBV7-6 to TRBJ2-3; 10 nucleotides align to TRBD1. The sequences come from peripheral blood, collected 28 days after the second AZD1222 dose. This TCR came from an adult who received the AZD1222 COVID-19 vaccine. The DNA for the CDR3 is TGTGCCAGCACACTCTCCGGGACAGGGGGCACAGATACGCAGTATTTT. Its translation is CASTLSGTGGTDTQYF.